Each of the 19 T cell receptor beta chains below was sequenced from the same sample in a study of T cells in Graves' hyperthyroidism and ophthalmopathy. TCR beta CDR3 region amplification was performed from RNA transcripts. Researchers ran a first-round RT-PCR on the TCR CDR3 using the HTBI primer set. TCRdb reprocessed the multiplex PCR reads via MiXCR and lists one record per CDR3 protein. Of hundreds of thousands of distinct CDR3 sequences in the sample, roughly 14% were seen once. The specimen sequenced was blood. These receptor sequences come from a man aged 18 to 30 with Graves' ophthalmopathy.

This clonotype was seen at least ten times. V and J are TRBV11-2 and TRBJ2-3, with TRBD2 matching 11 bases. CDR3 length equals 18 residues. CDR1 is SGHAT and CDR2 is FQNNGV in the germline V gene. Germline trimming cut 3 bases from V and 0 bases from J; bases unmatched to any gene: 8. The CDR3 loop is CASSLLAGGALSTDTQYF. The DNA of the CDR3 is TGTGCCAGCAGCTTGCTAGCGGGAGGCGCCCTAAGCACAGATACGCAGTATTTT.

CDR3 region: CASSYASGGFTYNEQFF. The CDR3, as DNA: TGTGCCAGCAGTTACGCTAGCGGGGGTTTTACTTACAATGAGCAGTTCTTC. The chain has TRBV6-2 or TRBV6-3 and TRBJ2-1, with 10 bases fitting TRBD2. The CDR3 extends over 17 amino acids. Looked up from germline, CDR1 is MNHEY and CDR2 is SVGEGT. J lost 4 bases, V lost 2 bases, and 8 bases had no gene match.

This clonotype has ten or more counts. This sequence joins TRBV6-1 and TRBJ2-1; D ambiguous. Germline loops: CDR1 MNHNS, CDR2 SASEGT. Trimming cost V 2 bases and J 4 bases, with 3 bases left between them. This CDR3 is built from 12 residues. The CDR3 DNA is TGTGCCAGCAGTGAATATTACAATGAGCAGTTCTTC. Translating it yields CASSEYYNEQFF.

The genes are TRBV6-1 and TRBJ2-7; tentative D call: TRBD2 (6 bases). V was clipped by 5 bases and J by 2 bases, with 16 bases between them. CDR1 MNHNS and CDR2 SASEGT come from the germline V gene. The CDR3 totals 15 residues. The CDR3 nucleotides are TGTGCCAGCAGTTCCCCGGGGGTTCGGGCCTACGAGCAGTACTTC. This codes for CASSSPGVRAYEQYF.

The chain uses TRBV29-1 and TRBJ1-1; 9 nucleotides agree with TRBD1. The CDR3 is 13 residues long. Per the germline V gene, CDR1 is SQVTM and CDR2 is ANQGSEA. V was pared by 7 bases and J by 4 bases, with 7 bases of the junction left unmatched. The CDR3 region is CSADRGRGTEAFF. The CDR3 DNA reads TGCAGCGCAGACAGGGGGAGGGGCACTGAAGCTTTCTTT.

This rearrangement joins TRBV2 to TRBJ2-5; 8 nucleotides agree with TRBD2. V trimming: 6 bases; J trimming: 1 base; junction bases outside the gene matches: 16. This CDR3 has 18 residues. The germline gives CDR1 SNHLY, CDR2 FYNNEI. Here the CDR3 DNA reads TGTGCCAGCAGGACGTCCCCCGATAGCGGGGACCTCCAAGAGACCCAGTACTTC. Residues: CASRTSPDSGDLQETQYF.

This clonotype was observed many times. V is TRBV2 and J is TRBJ1-2, with unresolved D. The CDR3 contains 17 residues. The V end was cut by 4 bases, the J end by 7 bases, with 25 bases between. Germline loops: CDR1 SNHLY, CDR2 FYNNEI. CDR3 bases: TGTGCCAGCAGTGTGACGTCCGGGAAACCAAAACGGGGTGGCTACACCTTC. Translated, it gives CASSVTSGKPKRGGYTF. Filled out from reference TRBV2 and TRBJ1-2, the complete variable domain reads EPEVTQTPSHQVTQMGQEVILRCVPISNHLYFYWYRQILGQKVEFLVSFYNNEISEKSEIFDDQFSVERPDGSNFTLKIRSTKLEDSAMYFCASSVTSGKPKRGGYTFGSGTRLTVV.

This clonotype was found many times. This sequence joins TRBV6-5 and TRBJ1-3; the match to TRBD1 covers 7 bases. Losses at the gene ends were 0 bases for V and 0 bases for J; bases not matched to a gene: 8. Germline values: CDR1 MNHEY, CDR2 SVGAGI. This CDR3 has 18 residues. The CDR3 is CASSYSRTGALSGNTIYF. As DNA, the CDR3 is TGTGCCAGCAGTTACTCGCGGACAGGTGCCCTCTCTGGAAACACCATATATTTT.

Only a few counts were recorded for this clonotype. The chain recombines TRBV29-1 with TRBJ1-2; D is possibly TRBD1 (5 bases). CDR3 length: 12 amino acids. Germline V gives CDR1 SQVTM, CDR2 ANQGSEA. V lost 7 bases and J 4 bases, leaving 13 bases between the germline ends. The CDR3 region is CSAVGGSYGYTF. In nucleotides, the CDR3 is TGCAGCGCCGTGGGGGGTAGCTATGGCTACACCTTC.

This clonotype was found a few times. A much larger clone differs by one base, so this may be a read error. The V gene is TRBV5-5, the J gene TRBJ2-2; TRBD2 might be the D (5 bases). The ends were cut back, 1 base at V and 6 bases at J, with 16 bases in the middle. CDR3 length equals 16 residues. In germline, CDR1 is SGHKS, CDR2 YYEKEE (reference sequence). The CDR3 is CASSLKADQDAGELFF. CDR3 bases: TGTGCCAGCAGCTTGAAAGCGGATCAAGACGCCGGGGAGCTGTTTTTT. The full variable domain, in which reference TRBV5-5 and TRBJ2-2 provide the parts outside the CDR3, is DAGVTQSPTHLIKTRGQQVTLRCSPISGHKSVSWYQQVLGQGPQFIFQYYEKEERGRGNFPDRFSARQFPNYSSELNVNALLLGDSALYLCASSLKADQDAGELFFGEGSRLTVL.

This sequence joins TRBV25-1 and TRBJ2-3; 9 bases fit TRBD1. The germline V gene encodes CDR1 MGHDK and CDR2 SYGVNS. Losses at the gene ends were 4 bases for V and 2 bases for J; bases not matched to a gene: 4. The CDR3 is 15 amino acids. CDR3 nucleotides: TGTGCCAGCAGTGGACAGGGGGTGCACACAGATACGCAGTATTTT. This translates into CASSGQGVHTDTQYF.

Here the CDR3 DNA reads TGTGCCAGCAGCTCGGGACTAGCGGGAGCTGGCACCGGGGAGCTGTTTTTT. Translated, it gives CASSSGLAGAGTGELFF. The chain links TRBV7-9 to TRBJ2-2; 14 bases map to TRBD2. The CDR3 totals 17 residues. V was pared by 4 bases and J by 4 bases, with 5 bases of the junction left unmatched. Germline CDR1 and CDR2: SEHNR and FQNEAQ (reference sequence).

The chain employs TRBV20-1 and TRBJ2-1; 10 nucleotides agree with TRBD1. The CDR3 sequence is 14 residues long. V lost 6 bases to trimming and J lost 8 bases; unmatched junction nucleotides: 10. In germline, CDR1 is DFQATT, CDR2 SNEGSKA (reference sequence). DNA of the CDR3: TGCAGTGCGGGGACAGGGGTTGGTTTGGATGAGCAGTTCTTC. It yields the protein CSAGTGVGLDEQFF.

DNA of the CDR3: TGTGCCAGCAGCTTATTTCTGGGTCCTGAAGCTTTCTTT. Translation: CASSLFLGPEAFF. The chain couples TRBV7-2 to TRBJ1-1; D not resolved. From germline, CDR1 is SGHTA and CDR2 FQGNSA. The V end was cut by 2 bases, the J end by 6 bases, with 10 bases between. The CDR3 totals 13 residues.

This clonotype was seen many times. This chain links TRBV2 with TRBJ2-7; perhaps TRBD1 as D (5 bases). The CDR3 extends over 15 amino acids. Germline V lookup: CDR1 SNHLY, CDR2 FYNNEI. The V and J ends lost 5 bases and 0 bases respectively, with 14 bases between them. Here the CDR3 DNA reads TGTGCCAGCAGTCGGAGTCAGGGAAGCTCCTACGAGCAGTACTTC. The encoded protein is CASSRSQGSSYEQYF.

This clonotype came up many times. The CDR3 protein is CASSQGWTTIDEQYF. The CDR3, as DNA: TGTGCCAGCAGCCAAGGGTGGACCACCATTGACGAGCAGTACTTC. The chain is built from TRBV3-1 and TRBJ2-7, with D hard to call. Trimming took off 1 base at V and 5 bases at J, with 15 bases between the two ends. The CDR3 consists of 15 residues. The germline gives CDR1 LGHDT, CDR2 YNNKEL (reference sequence).

This clonotype turned up a few times. The rearrangement uses TRBV10-3 and TRBJ1-5; TRBD1 might be the D (6 bases). CDR1 and CDR2 from the germline V gene are ENHRY and SYGVKD. This CDR3 contains 14 residues. Trimming shortened V by 10 bases and J by 0 bases, and 13 bases separated the two germline ends. The CDR3 sequence is CATQTGISNQPQHF. The CDR3 DNA is TGTGCCACCCAAACAGGGATTAGCAATCAGCCCCAGCATTTT.

This clonotype was seen at least ten times. V usage is TRBV7-9 and J usage is TRBJ1-4; D perhaps matches TRBD1 (5 bases). Trimming left V 5 bases short and J 5 bases short, with 15 bases between. CDR3 size: 15 residues. From germline, CDR1 is SEHNR and CDR2 FQNEAQ (reference sequence). The CDR3 bases are TGTGCCAGCAGCGTCGTGTGGGGACCAAATGAAAAACTGTTTTTT. Translated, it gives CASSVVWGPNEKLFF. The full variable domain, its missing parts supplied by reference TRBV7-9 and TRBJ1-4, is DTGVSQNPRHKITKRGQNVTFRCDPISEHNRLYWYRQTLGQGPEFLTYFQNEAQLEKSRLLSDRFSAERPKGSFSTLEIQRTEQGDSAMYLCASSVVWGPNEKLFFGSGTQLSVL.

This sequence joins TRBV4-1 and TRBJ2-1; 8 bases map to TRBD2. The CDR3 extends over 15 amino acids. The germline V gene encodes CDR1 MGHRA and CDR2 YSYEKL. The ends lost 3 bases at V and 6 bases at J; junction bases unmatched: 7. CDR3 DNA sequence: TGCGCCAGCAGCCACCCGTCCGCGGGGGGCAATGAGCAGTTCTTC. Its protein is CASSHPSAGGNEQFF.